Sequencing of this TCR beta chain was carried out in a study of identical twins. TCRdb analysed the 5' RACE reads with MiXCR anew, one entry per CDR3 protein. In the table there are under 1 million distinct CDR3 sequences, about 12% of which are singletons. A few counts support this clonotype. The CDR3 sequence is 16 residues long. V lost 2 bases, J lost 6 bases, and 17 bases lay in between. Germline lookup yields CDR1 SGHVS and CDR2 FNYEAQ. The same data also went into a second study, on yellow fever vaccine responses in identical twins.

Sequenced sample: PBMCs. This chain joins TRBV7-6 and TRBJ2-1, with D perhaps matching TRBD2 (6 bases). This receptor was taken from a woman under 30 in good health. The DNA of the CDR3 is TGTGCCAGCAGCTTATTCGCTAGCGTCTCGGCCAATGAGCAGTTCTTC. Residues: CASSLFASVSANEQFF.